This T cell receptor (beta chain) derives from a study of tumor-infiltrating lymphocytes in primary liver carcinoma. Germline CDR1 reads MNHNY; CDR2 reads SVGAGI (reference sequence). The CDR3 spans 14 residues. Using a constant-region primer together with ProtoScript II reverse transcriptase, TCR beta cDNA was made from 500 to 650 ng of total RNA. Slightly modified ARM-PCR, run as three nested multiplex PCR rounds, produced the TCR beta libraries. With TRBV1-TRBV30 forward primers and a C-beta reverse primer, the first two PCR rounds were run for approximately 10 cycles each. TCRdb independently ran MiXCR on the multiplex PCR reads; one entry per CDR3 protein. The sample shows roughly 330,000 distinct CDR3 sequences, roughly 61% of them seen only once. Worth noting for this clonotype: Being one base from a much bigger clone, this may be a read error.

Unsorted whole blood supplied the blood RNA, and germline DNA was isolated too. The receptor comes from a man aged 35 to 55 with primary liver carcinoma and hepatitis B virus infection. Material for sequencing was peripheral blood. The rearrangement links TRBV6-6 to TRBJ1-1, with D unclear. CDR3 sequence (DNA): TGTGCCACCAGTTACAACCGCGTGAACACTGAAGCTTTCTTT. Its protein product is CATSYNRVNTEAFF.